What follows are 22 T cell receptor beta chains derived from one specimen sequenced in a study of blood T cell repertoires in COVID-19. Method: immunoSEQ multiplex PCR; TCRdb's copy keeps in-frame clones and lacks some. The sample has about 210,000 clones; approximately 82% are singletons. Sequenced sample: peripheral blood. The source is a woman aged 40-49 years with acute or convalescent COVID-19.

The CDR3 sequence is CASSQIRFYEQYF. CDR3 in DNA: TGTGCCAGCAGCCAGATACGGTTCTACGAGCAGTACTTC. The genes are TRBV14 and TRBJ2-7; D unresolved. V was shortened by 3 bases and J by 3 bases, with 9 bases between the two germline ends. The germline gives CDR1 SGHDN, CDR2 FVKESK. This CDR3 has 13 amino acids.

This clone was observed a few times. Because the CDR3's place on the DNA is in doubt, the DNA is left out and the CDR3 is given as listed by TCRdb. The chain couples TRBV27 to TRBJ2-3; the tabulated D call, TRBD1, remains unverified against the DNA. In germline, CDR1 is MNHEY, CDR2 SMNVEV (reference sequence). Including both end residues, the CDR3 is 13 amino acids long. This chain's CDR3 is CASSTSTGNTQYF.

V gene TRBV27 combines with J gene TRBJ2-2; 10 bases agree with TRBD2. After removal of 6 bases from V and 5 bases from J, the junction contained 12 bases not matched to a gene. The CDR3 spans 17 residues. Germline-derived CDR1 and CDR2 are MNHEY and SMNVEV (reference sequence). The CDR3 spells CASSLLLAGVGTGELFF. The CDR3, as DNA: TGTGCCAGCAGCCTACTCCTAGCGGGAGTAGGGACCGGGGAGCTGTTTTTT.

V usage is TRBV6-5 and J usage is TRBJ1-5; possible D gene TRBD1, 5 bases. The CDR3 consists of 12 residues. Germline V lookup: CDR1 MNHEY, CDR2 SVGAGI. DNA for the CDR3: TGTGCGAAACCAGGGCTCTCCCAGCCCCAGCATTTT. Translation gives CAKPGLSQPQHF.

This chain's CDR3 is CASSESVGGGIGNTEAFF. In nucleotides, the CDR3 is TGTGCCAGCAGTGAATCCGTTGGGGGGGGAATCGGAAACACTGAAGCTTTCTTT. The chain uses TRBV25-1 and TRBJ1-1; D possibly corresponds to TRBD1 (5 bases). Trimming shortened V by 1 base and J by 2 bases, and 20 bases separated the two germline ends. The CDR3 has 18 residues. Germline assignment: CDR1 MGHDK and CDR2 SYGVNS.

The chain couples TRBV7-8 to TRBJ2-7; D remains ambiguous. This CDR3 comprises 14 residues. Trimming took 2 bases from V and 0 from J, leaving 8 bases between them. Germline CDR1 SGHVS, CDR2 FQNEAQ. The CDR3 DNA follows: TGTGCCAGCAGCTTAAGGAGTAGCTCCTACGAGCAGTACTTC. Translation: CASSLRSSSYEQYF.

In this sample, this clone turned up once. The chain joins TRBV7-9 to TRBJ2-5, with a weak D call TRBD1 (5 bases). There are 14 residues in the CDR3. The V end lost 10 bases, the J end lost 2 bases, and 17 bases lay between the germline ends. Germline CDR1 SEHNR, CDR2 FQNEAQ (reference sequence). The CDR3 is CAIWLGVGQETQYF. Here the CDR3 DNA reads TGTGCCATCTGGCTAGGGGTGGGGCAAGAGACCCAGTACTTC.

The genes are TRBV19 and TRBJ2-7; weak D call: TRBD1 (6 bases). Per the germline V gene, CDR1 is LNHDA and CDR2 is SQIVND (reference sequence). Trimming removed 6 bases from V and 2 bases from J, with 14 bases in between. The CDR3 is 14 amino acids. The CDR3 region is CASSRDRFPYEQYF. DNA for the CDR3: TGTGCCAGTAGCCGTGACAGGTTCCCCTACGAGCAGTACTTC.

The V and J genes are TRBV6-5 and TRBJ1-5; the D is unclear. The germline V gene has CDR1 MNHEY and CDR2 SVGAGI. The CDR3 has 15 residues. V shed 0 bases and J shed 8 bases, with 14 bases lying between them. CDR3 in amino acids: CASSYSTGGREPQHF. The CDR3 region has the DNA TGTGCCAGCAGTTACTCGACGGGAGGGAGGGAGCCCCAGCATTTT.

The rearrangement links TRBV5-4 to TRBJ2-3; D is ambiguous. Per the germline V gene, CDR1 is SGHNT and CDR2 is YYREEE (reference sequence). The CDR3 loop spans 13 amino acids. Trimming took 2 bases from V and 4 from J, leaving 8 bases between them. CDR3 coding DNA: TGTGCCAGCAGCTTTCAGAAACCAGATACGCAGTATTTT. Translated: CASSFQKPDTQYF.

The V and J genes are TRBV15 and TRBJ2-7; 7 bases line up with TRBD1. There are 16 residues in the CDR3. The junction had 10 bases not matched to a gene; V was cut back by 0 bases and J by 5 bases. Germline CDR1 LNHNV, CDR2 YYDKDF (reference sequence). The CDR3 nucleotides are TGTGCCACCAGCAGAGATAGAGTTGGACAGGAGGACGAGCAGTACTTC. Its translation is CATSRDRVGQEDEQYF. Looking up the rest from reference TRBV15 and TRBJ2-7 gives the full variable domain: DAMVIQNPRYQVTQFGKPVTLSCSQTLNHNVMYWYQQKSSQAPKLLFHYYDKDFNNEADTPDNFQSRRPNTSFCFLDIRSPGLGDTAMYLCATSRDRVGQEDEQYFGPGTRLTVT.

This clone was seen once. CDR3 in DNA: TGTGCCAGCAGCCAAGATTTGGACATCTTGTCCGAGCAGTACTTC. It yields the protein CASSQDLDILSEQYF. The chain couples TRBV14 to TRBJ2-7; weak D call: TRBD1 (5 bases). The CDR3 has 15 amino acids. The germline gives CDR1 SGHDN, CDR2 FVKESK. The V and J ends lost 0 bases and 6 bases respectively, with 15 bases between them.

This chain joins TRBV5-1 and TRBJ2-3; D is undetermined. CDR1 SGHRS and CDR2 YFSETQ come from the germline V gene. Deletions cut 1 base from V and 0 bases from J, with 9 bases between. The CDR3 totals 15 residues. Here the CDR3 reads CASSLRSDSTDTQYF. DNA for the CDR3: TGCGCCAGCAGCTTGAGGAGTGATAGCACAGATACGCAGTATTTT.

The gene calls are TRBV6-2 or TRBV6-3 and TRBJ2-1; 12 positions agree with TRBD2. The CDR3 is 15 amino acids. Germline V lookup: CDR1 MNHEY, CDR2 SVGEGT. Losses at the gene ends were 6 bases for V and 2 bases for J; bases not matched to a gene: 2. CDR3 DNA sequence: TGTGCCAGCAGCCTAGCGGGAGGGCCCTACAATGAGCAGTTCTTC. It encodes CASSLAGGPYNEQFF.

The chain is built from TRBV5-1 and TRBJ1-1; 8 positions match TRBD1. From germline, CDR1 is SGHRS and CDR2 YFSETQ. Trimming took 4 bases from V and 5 from J; bases not matched to a gene: 7. The CDR3 extends over 14 amino acids. The CDR3 coding sequence is TGCGCCAGCAGCCCTAATACAGGGGGAACTGAAGCTTTCTTT. Residues: CASSPNTGGTEAFF.

The chain combines TRBV9 with TRBJ2-2, with 11 positions matching TRBD2. The germline V gene encodes CDR1 SGDLS and CDR2 YYNGEE. Trimming cost V 5 bases and J 4 bases; bases outside gene matches: 7. The CDR3 sequence is 16 residues long. The CDR3 nucleotides are TGTGCCAGCAGTCCTTTAGCGGGAGGGTCCACCGGGGAGCTGTTTTTT. Translating gives CASSPLAGGSTGELFF. The full variable domain, in which reference TRBV9 and TRBJ2-2 provide the parts outside the CDR3, is DSGVTQTPKHLITATGQRVTLRCSPRSGDLSVYWYQQSLDQGLQFLIQYYNGEERAKGNILERFSAQQFPDLHSELNLSSLELGDSALYFCASSPLAGGSTGELFFGEGSRLTVL.

The chain joins TRBV6-5 to TRBJ1-1; 7 bases line up with TRBD1. The V gene's germline CDR1 is MNHEY and CDR2 SVGAGI. The V segment lost 4 bases and the J segment 0 bases; nucleotides outside the gene matches: 2. This CDR3 spans 14 amino acids. The chain's CDR3 is CASSSTGLNTEAFF. The CDR3 DNA sequence: TGTGCCAGCAGTTCGACAGGGCTGAACACTGAAGCTTTCTTT.

This rearrangement joins TRBV7-9 to TRBJ1-1; TRBD1 might be the D (5 bases). Germline values: CDR1 SEHNR, CDR2 FQNEAQ (reference sequence). This CDR3 has 16 residues. V was shortened by 4 bases and J by 5 bases, with 20 bases between the two germline ends. The CDR3 is CASSYSAGARKTEAFF. The CDR3 nucleotides are TGTGCCAGCAGCTACTCCGCTGGGGCCAGAAAGACTGAAGCTTTCTTT.

The rearrangement uses TRBV5-1 and TRBJ1-2; D call uncertain. The CDR3 length is 13 residues. Looked up from germline, CDR1 is SGHRS and CDR2 is YFSETQ. Trimming removed 4 bases from V and 3 bases from J, with 10 bases in between. The chain's CDR3 is CASSVGSDYGYTF. Here the CDR3 DNA reads TGCGCCAGCAGCGTCGGGTCAGACTATGGCTACACCTTC.

The chain employs TRBV29-1 and TRBJ2-3; TRBD1 matches at 8 bases. Germline V gene lookup returns CDR1 SQVTM and CDR2 ANQGSEA. The junction had 6 bases not matched to a gene; V was cut back by 6 bases and J by 4 bases. This CDR3 spans 13 amino acids. The CDR3 DNA sequence: TGCAGCGTGGCAGGGGGCTACGCAGATACGCAGTATTTT. Translating gives CSVAGGYADTQYF.

This sequence joins TRBV6-4 and TRBJ2-3; 9 nucleotides agree with TRBD2. Trimming removed 2 bases from V and 0 bases from J; junction bases left unmatched: 3. The CDR3 covers 16 residues. CDR1 is MRHNA and CDR2 is SNTAGT in the germline V gene. CDR3 sequence (DNA): TGTGCCAGCAGTGACCTAGCGGGGTCTAGCACAGATACGCAGTATTTT. It specifies CASSDLAGSSTDTQYF.

This chain links TRBV6-5 with TRBJ1-1; no reliable D call. The CDR3 runs 14 residues. V was trimmed by 4 bases and J by 4 bases, leaving 13 bases between them. Germline assignment: CDR1 MNHEY and CDR2 SVGAGI. The CDR3 coding sequence is TGTGCCAGCAGTTTGACCCGGGAGGGCACTGAAGCTTTCTTT. Protein: CASSLTREGTEAFF.